The rows below give T cell receptor beta chains drawn from one sample of a study of T cells in Graves' hyperthyroidism and ophthalmopathy. MiXCR was run by TCRdb on the multiplex PCR reads, yielding one entry per CDR3 protein. The repertoire holds hundreds of thousands of distinct CDR3 sequences, with about 20% as singletons. Sequencing used blood. These receptors came from a man aged 40-55 years with Graves' ophthalmopathy. CDR3s include the opening cysteine and the closing phenylalanine or tryptophan. D genes are given only for firm matches. Clone size is not always given. Where it is, it says once, few, many or a class for expanded clones.

V	size	J	D	CDR3	DNA
TRBV6-1	few	TRBJ2-3	TRBD1	CASSTKFQGTGGTDTQYF	TGTGCCAGCAGTACGAAATTTCAAGGGACAGGGGGTACAGATACGCAGTATTTT
TRBV28	many	TRBJ1-1	TRBD1	CASKLDRSDTEAFF	TGTGCCAGCAAACTGGACAGGTCCGACACTGAAGCTTTCTTT
TRBV19	-	TRBJ2-5	-	CASTLQPGRGTQYF	TGTGCCAGTACCCTCCAACCAGGGCGGGGGACCCAGTACTTC
TRBV7-8	-	TRBJ2-2	-	CASKSRLPTYGELFF	TGTGCCAGCAAAAGCCGACTGCCCACCTACGGGGAGCTGTTTTTT
TRBV18	many	TRBJ1-2	-	CASSSRYGYTF	TGTGCCAGCTCATCTCGTTATGGCTACACCTTC
TRBV5-8	many	TRBJ2-7	-	CASRSGTVSYEQYF	TGTGCCAGCAGGTCCGGGACCGTCTCCTACGAGCAGTACTTC
TRBV28	many	TRBJ2-1	-	CASSYGGNLVNEQFF	TGTGCCAGCAGCTACGGAGGGAACTTGGTCAATGAGCAGTTCTTC
TRBV4-2	-	TRBJ2-7	-	CASSQGEWERSEQYF	TGTGCCAGCAGCCAAGGAGAGTGGGAGAGGAGCGAGCAGTACTTC
TRBV5-1	-	TRBJ2-1	-	CASSLGWRGSSYNEQFF	TGCGCCAGCAGCTTAGGTTGGAGGGGAAGCTCCTACAATGAGCAGTTCTTC
TRBV5-1	few	TRBJ2-1	TRBD2	CASSLTGGAAYNEQFF	TGCGCCAGCAGCCTCACCGGGGGGGCAGCGTACAATGAGCAGTTCTTC
TRBV2	many	TRBJ2-5	TRBD1	CASSVGRGRETQYF	TGTGCCAGCAGTGTTGGCAGGGGGCGAGAGACCCAGTACTTC
TRBV6-2/TRBV6-3	-	TRBJ2-3	TRBD2	CASSRGAGVTDTQYF	TGTGCCAGCAGCAGAGGGGCGGGAGTTACAGATACGCAGTATTTT
TRBV12-3/TRBV12-4	many	TRBJ1-2	-	CASRPREWGLGYTF	TGTGCCAGCAGACCCCGTGAGTGGGGGCTTGGCTACACCTTC
TRBV28	many	TRBJ2-7	TRBD2	CASSLAGVSSYEQYF	TGTGCCAGCAGTTTAGCGGGGGTGAGCTCCTACGAGCAGTACTTC
TRBV11-2	-	TRBJ1-1	TRBD1	CASSRQGSHQAFF	TGTGCCAGCAGCCGACAGGGGTCGCATCAAGCTTTCTTT
TRBV9	-	TRBJ2-5	-	CASSVETARELYF	TGTGCCAGCAGCGTAGAAACAGCTCGGGAATTGTACTTC
TRBV9	few	TRBJ2-7	TRBD2	CASSVAAGVPHYEQYF	TGTGCCAGCAGCGTAGCAGCGGGAGTGCCGCACTACGAGCAGTACTTC
TRBV11-2	many	TRBJ1-2	-	CASSSLSYSGGYTF	TGTGCCAGCAGCTCCCTTAGCTACAGCGGTGGCTACACCTTC
TRBV20-1	many	TRBJ2-5	-	CSALATETQYF	TGCAGTGCTCTAGCCACAGAGACCCAGTACTTC
TRBV28	many	TRBJ2-6	-	CASSQGRLSGANVLTF	TGTGCCAGCAGCCAAGGACGGCTCTCTGGGGCCAACGTCCTGACTTTC
TRBV20-1	many	TRBJ1-3	-	CSARGFGNSASGNTIYF	TGCAGTGCTAGAGGGTTTGGGAACTCCGCCTCTGGAAACACCATATATTTT
TRBV3-1	few	TRBJ2-2	-	CASTGRSSGELFF	TGTGCCAGCACGGGAAGAAGTTCCGGGGAGCTGTTTTTT
TRBV6-5	many	TRBJ2-1	-	CASSYQHPNNEQFF	TGTGCCAGCAGTTACCAACACCCTAACAATGAGCAGTTCTTC
TRBV6-2/TRBV6-3	-	TRBJ1-5	TRBD1	CATTPDRREPQHF	TGTGCCACGACCCCGGACAGGAGGGAGCCCCAGCATTTT
TRBV7-2	-	TRBJ1-1	-	CASSLVVGWGTEAFF	TGTGCCAGCAGCTTAGTAGTCGGTTGGGGTACTGAAGCTTTCTTT
TRBV6-1	-	TRBJ2-6	TRBD2	CASSTGLAGAGANVLTF	TGTGCCAGCAGCACGGGACTAGCGGGGGCTGGGGCCAACGTCCTGACTTTC
TRBV15	-	TRBJ2-1	-	CATSSADNEQFF	TGTGCCACCAGCAGTGCTGACAATGAGCAGTTCTTC
TRBV6-1	many	TRBJ2-1	-	CASSEPPLSEQFF	TGTGCCAGCAGTGAACCCCCCTTAAGCGAGCAGTTCTTC
TRBV9	-	TRBJ2-7	-	CASSVDLGRYEQYF	TGTGCCAGCAGCGTAGACCTGGGACGGTATGAGCAGTACTTC
TRBV2	many	TRBJ2-7	-	CASSGGRASSYEQYF	TGTGCCAGCAGTGGGGGCAGGGCTAGCTCCTACGAGCAGTACTTC
TRBV7-9	-	TRBJ1-2	-	CASTFGANYGYTF	TGTGCCAGCACCTTCGGGGCTAACTATGGCTACACCTTC
TRBV7-2	many	TRBJ1-1	-	CASSLAEGVTEAFF	TGTGCCAGCAGCTTAGCGGAAGGAGTCACTGAAGCTTTCTTT
TRBV3-1	few	TRBJ1-2	-	CASSPGGQGRNYGYTF	TGTGCCAGCAGCCCCGGGGGCCAGGGCCGGAACTATGGCTACACCTTC
TRBV20-1	many	TRBJ1-1	-	CSASHGQNTEAFF	TGCAGTGCTAGTCACGGGCAGAACACTGAAGCTTTCTTT
TRBV12-3/TRBV12-4	many	TRBJ1-4	TRBD1	CASSPRTGKSEKLFF	TGTGCCAGCAGTCCCCGGACAGGGAAGTCTGAAAAACTGTTTTTT